The 20 T cell receptor beta chains reported below all come from one sample, sequenced in a study of monozygotic twins with cystic fibrosis. Produced via immunoSEQ multiplex PCR; TCRdb's table is partial and in-frame only. The sample lists 30,000 to 35,000 clones, approximately 72% seen once, with about 0.8% in the top ten. Sequenced material: blood. The receptor source for this set is a girl aged 5-17 years with cystic fibrosis.

The chain carries TRBV5-1 and TRBJ2-2; 12 bases align to TRBD1. The germline V gene has CDR1 SGHRS and CDR2 YFSETQ. With V trimmed by 4 bases and J by 5 bases, 3 bases remained unmatched. This CDR3 contains 15 residues. CDR3 residues: CASSAGQGATGELFF. CDR3 in DNA: TGCGCCAGCAGCGCGGGACAGGGGGCAACCGGGGAGCTGTTTTTT.

The chain has TRBV13 and TRBJ2-7; the match to TRBD2 covers 13 bases. CDR3 length equals 16 residues. The J segment lost 5 bases and the V segment lost 5 bases, leaving 9 bases of the junction unmatched. The germline CDR1 and CDR2 sequences are PRHDT and FYEKMQ (reference sequence). The CDR3 DNA is TGTGCCAGCAGCCCCCGGACTAGCGGGAGAGTTAACGAGCAGTACTTC. Translating it yields CASSPRTSGRVNEQYF.

V and J are TRBV7-2 and TRBJ1-1, with D uncertain. Trimming took off 5 bases at V and 7 bases at J, with 8 bases between the two ends. The length of the CDR3 is 11 residues. Per the germline V gene, CDR1 is SGHTA and CDR2 is FQGNSA. CDR3 sequence: CASSRFGEAFF. In DNA form, the CDR3 reads TGTGCCAGCAGCAGATTTGGTGAAGCTTTCTTT.

As DNA, the CDR3 is TGCAGTGCTAGAGGGGGCAGTGAGCAGTTCTTC. Its translation is CSARGGSEQFF. The chain employs TRBV20-1 and TRBJ2-1; TRBD1 is a possible D gene (5 bases). The V gene's germline CDR1 is DFQATT and CDR2 SNEGSKA (reference sequence). V shed 1 base and J shed 9 bases, with 7 bases lying between them. The CDR3 is 11 residues long.

J is TRBJ2-7 and V is TRBV27; D gene uncertain. The CDR3 is 13 amino acids. CDR1 and CDR2 (germline): MNHEY, SMNVEV (reference sequence). Trimming pared 9 bases from V and 0 bases from J, leaving 12 bases between. CDR3 sequence (DNA): TGTGCCAGTAGCACCCTGAGCTCCTACGAGCAGTACTTC. This codes for CASSTLSSYEQYF.

This chain connects TRBV7-2 to TRBJ1-2; 8 bases are shared with TRBD1. V shed 5 bases, J shed 6 bases, and the junction held 11 bases outside the gene matches. The germline CDR1 and CDR2 sequences are SGHTA and FQGNSA. The CDR3 loop spans 15 amino acids. The CDR3 protein is CASSPKTGGRDGYTF. In DNA, the CDR3 is TGTGCCAGCAGCCCAAAAACAGGGGGGAGGGATGGCTACACCTTC.

The chain employs TRBV12-2 and TRBJ2-1. TRBV12-2 is a known pseudogene. The CDR3 is made up of 12 amino acids. The CDR3 coding sequence is TGTGCAAGTCGCTCCTGGATGGGTGAGCAGTTCTTC. The encoded protein is CASRSWMGEQFF.

The gene calls are TRBV9 and TRBJ2-1; 11 positions match TRBD2. V was pared by 4 bases and J by 4 bases, with 7 bases of the junction left unmatched. The CDR3 loop spans 16 amino acids. In germline, CDR1 is SGDLS, CDR2 YYNGEE. CDR3 sequence reads: CASSPHLAGGYNEQFF. For the CDR3, the DNA is TGTGCCAGCAGCCCTCATCTAGCGGGAGGTTACAATGAGCAGTTCTTC. The full variable domain, its missing parts supplied by reference TRBV9 and TRBJ2-1, is DSGVTQTPKHLITATGQRVTLRCSPRSGDLSVYWYQQSLDQGLQFLIQYYNGEERAKGNILERFSAQQFPDLHSELNLSSLELGDSALYFCASSPHLAGGYNEQFFGPGTRLTVL.

The chain employs TRBV5-1 and TRBJ2-7, with TRBD2 matching 9 bases. This CDR3 region has 14 residues. CDR1 and CDR2 (germline): SGHRS, YFSETQ. Trimming took 4 bases from V and 5 from J; bases not matched to a gene: 7. CDR3 DNA sequence: TGCGCCAGCAGCGGGGTAGCGGGAGAACACGAGCAGTACGTC. This codes for CASSGVAGEHEQYV.

The V gene is TRBV6-6, the J gene TRBJ1-1, with no clear D. The CDR3 contains 12 residues. The germline V and J ends were trimmed by 8 bases and 5 bases, with 12 bases remaining between them. Germline values: CDR1 MNHNY, CDR2 SVGAGI (reference sequence). Here the CDR3 reads CASGWLGTEAFF. CDR3 nucleotide sequence: TGTGCCAGCGGGTGGCTGGGTACTGAAGCTTTCTTT.

This clone has a single count. The rearrangement uses TRBV9 and TRBJ2-7, with unresolved D. This CDR3 has 15 residues. The V gene's germline CDR1 is SGDLS and CDR2 YYNGEE. Trimming pared 0 bases from V and 0 bases from J, leaving 10 bases between. CDR3 nucleotides: TGTGCCAGCAGCGTAGCTGCCTCGCACTCCTACGAGCAGTACTTC. Residues: CASSVAASHSYEQYF.

Comments on this clone: The sample contains more than one DNA sequence encoding this CDR3. The chain couples TRBV6-6 to TRBJ2-2, with unresolved D. This CDR3 spans 13 amino acids. V lost 6 bases and J lost 0, with 5 bases in between. Looked up from germline, CDR1 is MNHNY and CDR2 is SVGAGI (reference sequence). Here the CDR3 DNA reads TGTGCCAGCAGCTCCTCGAACACCGGGGAGCTGTTTTTT. Its protein product is CASSSSNTGELFF.

This clone appeared a few times. This chain connects TRBV30 to TRBJ1-1; D not resolved. V lost 5 bases, J lost 1 base, and 5 bases lay in between. The germline V gene encodes CDR1 GTSNPN and CDR2 SVGIG (reference sequence). The CDR3 has 11 amino acids. CDR3 DNA: TGTGCCTGGCACAGGAACACTGAAGCTTTCTTT. Its translation: CAWHRNTEAFF.

The CDR3: CASSQETYFGYGYTF. CDR3 bases: TGCGCCAGCAGCCAAGAGACTTACTTCGGGTATGGCTACACCTTC. The genes are TRBV4-3 and TRBJ1-2; D remains unclear. V was shortened by 0 bases and J by 5 bases, with 13 bases between the two germline ends. Germline loops: CDR1 LGHNA, CDR2 YSLEER. The CDR3 extends over 15 amino acids.

J is TRBJ2-7 and V is TRBV5-4; 11 nucleotides line up with TRBD2. The CDR3 length is 15 residues. Losses at the gene ends were 0 bases for V and 5 bases for J; bases not matched to a gene: 4. Germline CDR1 is SGHNT and CDR2 is YYREEE (reference sequence). The CDR3 coding sequence is TGTGCCAGCAGCTTGGGGACTAGCGGGTCGAACGAGCAGTACTTC. Amino acid sequence: CASSLGTSGSNEQYF.

The chain employs TRBV9 and TRBJ2-1; D is possibly TRBD1 or TRBD2 (5 bases each). Germline V gene data show CDR1 as SGDLS and CDR2 as YYNGEE. The V end lost 7 bases, the J end lost 9 bases, and 17 bases lay between the germline ends. CDR3 length: 13 residues. The CDR3 reads CASSAGRAGEQFF. CDR3 nucleotide sequence: TGTGCCAGCTCAGCCGGCAGGGCGGGTGAGCAGTTCTTC.

This clone was counted only a few times. This chain connects TRBV5-1 to TRBJ1-4, with D possibly being TRBD1 (5 bases). The germline V gene has CDR1 SGHRS and CDR2 YFSETQ. Trimming took off 4 bases at V and 8 bases at J, with 12 bases between the two ends. The CDR3 is made up of 13 amino acids. The CDR3 spells CASSGGLGEKLFF. The CDR3 coding sequence is TGCGCCAGCAGCGGGGGACTGGGAGAAAAACTGTTTTTT.

The chain carries TRBV9 and TRBJ2-3; 7 bases are shared with TRBD2. Per the germline V gene, CDR1 is SGDLS and CDR2 is YYNGEE. The length of the CDR3 is 14 residues. V gave up 4 bases and J gave up 2 bases; unmatched junction bases: 4. The CDR3 is CASSTSGTTDTQYF. Written as DNA, the CDR3 is TGTGCCAGCAGCACCAGCGGGACCACAGATACGCAGTATTTT. Looking up the rest from reference TRBV9 and TRBJ2-3 gives the full variable domain: DSGVTQTPKHLITATGQRVTLRCSPRSGDLSVYWYQQSLDQGLQFLIQYYNGEERAKGNILERFSAQQFPDLHSELNLSSLELGDSALYFCASSTSGTTDTQYFGPGTRLTVL.

The chain couples TRBV5-6 to TRBJ1-1; 9 bases line up with TRBD1. This CDR3 contains 16 residues. V gave up 0 bases and J gave up 2 bases; unmatched junction bases: 5. The germline gives CDR1 SGHDT, CDR2 YYEEEE. In DNA form, the CDR3 reads TGTGCCAGCAGCTTGGGACAGGGGGGCCCAAACACTGAAGCTTTCTTT. It yields the protein CASSLGQGGPNTEAFF. Using reference TRBV5-6 and TRBJ1-1 for the parts outside the CDR3, the full variable domain is DAGVTQSPTHLIKTRGQQVTLRCSPKSGHDTVSWYQQALGQGPQFIFQYYEEEERQRGNFPDRFSGHQFPNYSSELNVNALLLGDSALYLCASSLGQGGPNTEAFFGQGTRLTVV.

The V gene is TRBV9, the J gene TRBJ2-3, with no clear D. Germline V gene sequence: CDR1 SGDLS, CDR2 YYNGEE. Trimming shortened V by 4 bases and J by 0 bases, and 21 bases separated the two germline ends. The CDR3 is 18 residues long. The CDR3 reads CASSPRIIQSTSTDTQYF. The CDR3 nucleotides are TGTGCCAGCAGCCCCCGGATCATCCAATCAACTAGCACAGATACGCAGTATTTT.